This passage covers 22 T cell receptor beta chains from one sample sequenced in a study of blood T cell repertoires in COVID-19. Only in-frame clones appear in the TCRdb table, and some are missing; sequencing was by immunoSEQ multiplex PCR. This table has around 93,000 clones, 75% to 90% appearing once. The sample taken for sequencing was peripheral blood. The source of these receptors is a man older than 75 with acute or convalescent COVID-19.

This chain connects TRBV4-2 to TRBJ1-5, with 7 nucleotides matching TRBD1. Germline trimming cut 0 bases from V and 4 bases from J; bases unmatched to any gene: 6. There are 16 residues in the CDR3. Germline V lookup: CDR1 LGHNA, CDR2 YNFKEQ. The chain's CDR3 is CASSQEAGTVNQPQHF. The CDR3 DNA reads TGTGCCAGCAGCCAAGAAGCTGGGACAGTGAATCAGCCCCAGCATTTT.

The chain has TRBV5-8 and TRBJ1-1; D might be TRBD1 (5 bases). Trimming left V 2 bases short and J 11 bases short, with 16 bases between. This CDR3 is built from 13 residues. Germline V CDR1 and CDR2: SGHTS, YDEGEE. This CDR3 reads CASSFGKGMGAFF. The CDR3 nucleotides read TGTGCCAGCAGCTTCGGAAAGGGGATGGGGGCTTTCTTT.

The gene calls are TRBV3-1 (or the pseudogene TRBV3-2) and TRBJ1-1; D gene uncertain. The germline CDR1 and CDR2 sequences are LGHDT and YNNKEL (reference sequence). With 0 bases removed from V and 0 bases from J, the gap between germline ends came to 8 bases. The CDR3 runs to 15 residues. In nucleotides, the CDR3 is TGTGCCAGCAGCCAAGATGGTCAGGTGAACACTGAAGCTTTCTTT. This translates into CASSQDGQVNTEAFF.

V gene TRBV3-1 (or the pseudogene TRBV3-2) combines with J gene TRBJ1-2; 10 bases are a match to TRBD1. The V gene end was trimmed by 4 bases and the J gene end by 5 bases; junction bases not matched to a gene: 4. Per germline, CDR1 LGHDT and CDR2 YNNKEL (reference sequence). The CDR3 covers 14 residues. This CDR3 reads CASSPGQGNYGYTF. CDR3 sequence (DNA): TGTGCCAGCAGCCCGGGACAGGGGAATTATGGCTACACCTTC.

This clone was observed a single time. The V and J genes are TRBV11-2 and TRBJ1-2; 7 bases are a match to TRBD1. Germline lookup yields CDR1 SGHAT and CDR2 FQNNGV. This CDR3 is 16 amino acids long. V lost 1 base, J lost 2 bases, and 7 bases stayed unmatched. For the CDR3, the DNA is TGTGCCAGCAGCTTAGGGATCGGGACAGCCAACTATGGCTACACCTTC. Translating gives CASSLGIGTANYGYTF. Complete variable domain (other parts from reference TRBV11-2 and TRBJ1-2): EAGVAQSPRYKIIEKRQSVAFWCNPISGHATLYWYQQILGQGPKLLIQFQNNGVVDDSQLPKDRFSAERLKGVDSTLKIQPAKLEDSAVYLCASSLGIGTANYGYTFGSGTRLTVV.

As to this clone: An end of the junction does not agree with germline; a read error may underlie this. The V call is TRBV15, the J call TRBJ2-7; D gene ambiguous. This CDR3 has 17 residues. The germline CDR1 and CDR2 sequences are LNHNV and YYDKDF (reference sequence). The CDR3: CATSGDLPGLKTGEQYF. The CDR3, as DNA: TGTGCCACCAGCGGAGATTTACCGGGTCTTAAGACGGGCGAGCAGTACTTC. Using reference TRBV15 and TRBJ2-7 for the parts outside the CDR3, the full variable domain is DAMVIQNPRYQVTQFGKPVTLSCSQTLNHNVMYWYQQKSSQAPKLLFHYYDKDFNNEADTPDNFQSRRPNTSFCFLDIRSPGLGDTAMYLCATSGDLPGLKTGEQYFGPGTRLTVT.

This sequence joins TRBV28 and TRBJ2-7, with a weak D call TRBD1 (6 bases). Trimming took off 7 bases at V and 3 bases at J, with 19 bases between the two ends. The CDR3 runs 15 residues. From germline, CDR1 is MDHEN and CDR2 SYDVKM. The CDR3 DNA follows: TGTGCCAGCAATCCTTTAGACAGGAGTTACTACGAGCAGTACTTC. This sequence encodes CASNPLDRSYYEQYF.

CDR3: CASSLDGTGAPEAFF. The CDR3 coding sequence is TGCGCCAGCAGCCTGGATGGGACAGGGGCCCCTGAAGCTTTCTTT. V gene TRBV5-1 combines with J gene TRBJ1-1; 10 bases agree with TRBD1. Germline assignment: CDR1 SGHRS and CDR2 YFSETQ. V was clipped by 4 bases and J by 6 bases; unmatched bases: 9. The CDR3 covers 15 residues.

This chain links TRBV6-5 with TRBJ1-2, with 9 bases identical to TRBD1. CDR3 size: 14 residues. The V gene's germline CDR1 is MNHEY and CDR2 SVGAGI. The trim removed 2 bases at V and 4 bases at J, leaving 2 bases unmatched. The CDR3 sequence is CASSYGTGFYGYTF. Here the CDR3 DNA reads TGTGCCAGCAGTTACGGGACAGGGTTCTATGGCTACACCTTC.

CDR3: CASSQMGGQYEQYF. The CDR3 DNA reads TGTGCCAGCTCACAAATGGGGGGGCAGTACGAGCAGTACTTC. The V gene is TRBV18, the J gene TRBJ2-7; tentatively, D is TRBD2 (7 bases). Trimming removed 4 bases at V and 4 bases at J, with 14 bases between. The germline V gene encodes CDR1 KGHSH and CDR2 LQKENI. This CDR3 contains 14 residues. The complete variable domain, with remaining parts taken from reference TRBV18 and TRBJ2-7, reads NAGVMQNPRHLVRRRGQEARLRCSPMKGHSHVYWYRQLPEEGLKFMVYLQKENIIDESGMPKERFSAEFPKEGPSILRIQQVVRGDSAAYFCASSQMGGQYEQYFGPGTRLTVT.

The CDR3 nucleotides are TGTGCCAGCAGCCCCCTAGGTGGGAGTCTATACGAGCAGTACTTC. Its protein product is CASSPLGGSLYEQYF. V is TRBV5-5 and J is TRBJ2-7; weak D call: TRBD2 (5 bases). Germline assignment: CDR1 SGHKS and CDR2 YYEKEE (reference sequence). V dropped 4 bases and J dropped 4 bases, with 18 bases sitting between them. The CDR3 covers 15 residues.

V gene TRBV19 combines with J gene TRBJ1-5, with D tentatively TRBD1 (5 bases). The CDR3 extends over 14 amino acids. Germline CDR1 LNHDA, CDR2 SQIVND (reference sequence). V lost 2 bases to trimming and J lost 7 bases, with 12 bases between them. CDR3 sequence: CASSIMGEGQPQHF. The DNA of the CDR3 is TGTGCCAGTAGTATAATGGGGGAGGGACAGCCCCAGCATTTT.

This sequence joins TRBV19 and TRBJ1-1, with D perhaps matching TRBD1 (6 bases). The CDR3 runs 13 residues. CDR1 is LNHDA and CDR2 is SQIVND in the germline V gene (reference sequence). The V and J ends lost 4 bases and 10 bases respectively, with 16 bases between them. CDR3 in DNA: TGTGCCAGTAGTACAGGGGTTTCGGGAATAGCTTTCTTT. It translates to CASSTGVSGIAFF.

The chain recombines TRBV3-1 (or the pseudogene TRBV3-2) with TRBJ2-3; D not resolved. Germline V gene lookup returns CDR1 LGHDT and CDR2 YNNKEL (reference sequence). V dropped 1 base and J dropped 3 bases, with 5 bases sitting between them. There are 13 residues in the CDR3. DNA of the CDR3: TGTGCCAGCAGCCAAGTTCGGACAGATACGCAGTATTTT. Protein: CASSQVRTDTQYF.

The V gene is TRBV5-1, the J gene TRBJ2-3; D perhaps matches TRBD2 (5 bases). Germline values: CDR1 SGHRS, CDR2 YFSETQ. This CDR3 is built from 17 residues. The V and J ends lost 0 bases and 6 bases respectively, with 20 bases between them. CDR3: CASSLEPTLRASDTQYF. CDR3 nucleotides: TGCGCCAGCAGCTTGGAGCCGACGTTGAGGGCTTCGGATACGCAGTATTTT.

The sample holds one count of this clone. This chain joins TRBV30 and TRBJ1-5; D possibly corresponds to TRBD1 (5 bases). Germline V gives CDR1 GTSNPN, CDR2 SVGIG (reference sequence). The CDR3 has 13 residues. With 2 bases removed from V and 6 bases from J, the gap between germline ends came to 11 bases. The CDR3 region is CAWSRQGGQPQHF. The CDR3 DNA reads TGTGCCTGGAGTCGGCAGGGTGGTCAGCCCCAGCATTTT.

The genes are TRBV13 and TRBJ1-1; TRBD1 is a possible D gene (5 bases). The CDR3 runs 15 residues. CDR1 is PRHDT, CDR2 FYEKMQ, per germline (reference sequence). Trimming left V 2 bases short and J 1 base short, with 11 bases between. CDR3 nucleotide sequence: TGTGCCAGCAGCTTATGGGGTCAGGGGAACACTGAAGCTTTCTTT. Its translation: CASSLWGQGNTEAFF.

The V call is TRBV6-2 or TRBV6-3, the J call TRBJ2-3, with 8 bases lining up with TRBD2. Germline loops: CDR1 MNHEY, CDR2 SVGEGT. CDR3 size: 19 residues. After removal of 4 bases from V and 0 bases from J, the junction contained 15 bases not matched to a gene. CDR3 in DNA: TGTGCCAGCAGTTCTCGGACCATAGCGGGACCTGCTAGCACAGATACGCAGTATTTT. Its translation: CASSSRTIAGPASTDTQYF.

V gene TRBV5-1 combines with J gene TRBJ2-5; 7 nucleotides agree with TRBD2. With 4 bases clipped from V and 5 bases from J, the junction kept 5 bases outside the gene matches. CDR3 length: 13 amino acids. CDR1 and CDR2 (germline): SGHRS, YFSETQ. The CDR3 region is CASSGGSQETQYF. CDR3 in DNA: TGCGCCAGCAGCGGCGGGAGCCAGGAGACCCAGTACTTC.

The V and J genes are TRBV5-1 and TRBJ2-6, with D possibly being TRBD1 (5 bases). Per the germline V gene, CDR1 is SGHRS and CDR2 is YFSETQ. Trimming removed 0 bases at V and 1 base at J, with 14 bases between. The CDR3 loop spans 18 amino acids. This chain's CDR3 is CASSLVFQGKSGANVLTF. CDR3 bases: TGCGCCAGCAGCTTGGTGTTCCAGGGAAAGTCTGGGGCCAACGTCCTGACTTTC.

The chain employs TRBV7-2 and TRBJ1-4; D possibly corresponds to TRBD1 (5 bases). V was cut by 1 base and J by 3 bases, with 15 bases left in between. CDR1 is SGHTA and CDR2 is FQGNSA in the germline V gene. The CDR3 is 17 residues long. Here the CDR3 DNA reads TGTGCCAGCAGCTTAGTGGGGGATCCGGGGGCTAATGAAAAACTGTTTTTT. It translates to CASSLVGDPGANEKLFF. The variable domain in full, with the rest retrieved from reference TRBV7-2 and TRBJ1-4, is GAGVSQSPSNKVTEKGKDVELRCDPISGHTALYWYRQSLGQGLEFLIYFQGNSAPDKSGLPSDRFSAERTGGSVSTLTIQRTQQEDSAVYLCASSLVGDPGANEKLFFGSGTQLSVL.

The CDR3 region is CASSQQGTTEAFF. CDR3 in DNA: TGTGCCAGCAGCCAACAGGGGACCACTGAAGCTTTCTTT. V usage is TRBV6-6 and J usage is TRBJ1-1, with TRBD1 identical over 7 bases. The germline CDR1 and CDR2 sequences are MNHNY and SVGAGI (reference sequence). The CDR3 has 13 amino acids. The trim removed 6 bases at V and 4 bases at J, leaving 5 bases unmatched.